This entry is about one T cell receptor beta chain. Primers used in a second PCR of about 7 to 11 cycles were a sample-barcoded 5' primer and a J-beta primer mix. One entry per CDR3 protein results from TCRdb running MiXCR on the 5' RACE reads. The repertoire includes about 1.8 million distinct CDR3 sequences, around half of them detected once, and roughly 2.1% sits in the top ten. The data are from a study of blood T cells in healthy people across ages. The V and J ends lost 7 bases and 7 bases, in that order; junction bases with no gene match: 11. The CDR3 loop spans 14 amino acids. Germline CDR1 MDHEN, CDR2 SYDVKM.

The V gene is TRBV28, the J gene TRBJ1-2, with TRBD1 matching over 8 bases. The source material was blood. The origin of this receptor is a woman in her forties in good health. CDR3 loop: CASTINRGKSGYTF. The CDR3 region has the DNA TGTGCCAGCACCATAAACAGGGGGAAAAGTGGCTACACCTTC.